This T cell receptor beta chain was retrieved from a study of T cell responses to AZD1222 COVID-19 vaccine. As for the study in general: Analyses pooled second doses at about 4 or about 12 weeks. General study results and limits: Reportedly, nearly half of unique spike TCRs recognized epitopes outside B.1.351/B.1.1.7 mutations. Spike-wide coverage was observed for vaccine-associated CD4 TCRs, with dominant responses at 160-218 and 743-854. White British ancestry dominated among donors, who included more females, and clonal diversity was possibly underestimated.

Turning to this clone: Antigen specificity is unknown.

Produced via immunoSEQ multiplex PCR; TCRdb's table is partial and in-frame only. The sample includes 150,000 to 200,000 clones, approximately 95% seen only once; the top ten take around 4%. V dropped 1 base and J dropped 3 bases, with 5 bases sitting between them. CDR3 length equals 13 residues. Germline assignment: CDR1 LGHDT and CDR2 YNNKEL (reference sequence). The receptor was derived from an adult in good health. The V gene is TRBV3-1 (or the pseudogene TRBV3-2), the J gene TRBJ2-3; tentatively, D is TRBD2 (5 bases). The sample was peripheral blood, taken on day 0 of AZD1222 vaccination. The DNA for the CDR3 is TGTGCCAGCAGCCAAGGACTAACAGATACGCAGTATTTT. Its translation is CASSQGLTDTQYF.